The clone carrying this T cell receptor (beta chain) was detected a few times. Its antigen is unknown. Primers: 52 TRBV forward and 13 TRBJ reverse. The repertoire was sequenced with immunoSEQ multiplex PCR; TCRdb's copy has only in-frame clones and lacks some. In the table there are about 30,000 clones, around 90% of which are singletons. CD4+ cells were sorted into CD25-high CD127-low regulatory cells and CD25-low CD127-high conventional cells. This entry belongs to a study of regulatory T cells. Points from the study as a whole: In patients, unique TRB V-J pairs were restricted and V/J usage skewed, especially in Tregs. Hydrophobic residues at CDR3 positions 6 and 7 were enriched in conventional CD4+ T cells of CD3G-deficient patients.

The sequencing sample was made of conventional CD4+ T cells sorted from blood. This receptor was identified in a person between 18 and 30 years old with CD3G deficiency.

CDR3 loop: CASSQEGGGPRTDTQYF. The CDR3 DNA reads as TGTGCCAGCAGCCAAGAGGGCGGGGGGCCTCGCACAGATACGCAGTATTTT. This chain uses TRBV4-2 with TRBJ2-3, with 8 positions matching TRBD2. J gave up 1 base and V 0 bases, and 6 bases lay outside the gene matches. This CDR3 contains 17 residues. Germline V gene data show CDR1 as LGHNA and CDR2 as YNFKEQ.